This T cell receptor (beta chain) was observed in a study of blood T cells in healthy people across ages. With regard to this clonotype: No antigen is known for it.

Germline trimming cut 1 base from V and 3 bases from J; bases unmatched to any gene: 4. This CDR3 region has 15 residues. Germline CDR1 is SGHRS and CDR2 is YFSETQ. Points from the study as a whole: Expanded clonotype changes were possibly confounded by unknown donor CMV status. Samples with more naive T cells showed higher observed beta diversity. Both higher diversity and more naive CD4+ cells marked long-lived donors when set against aged donors.

Primed by a sample-barcoded 5' primer and a J-beta primer mix, a second PCR proceeded for roughly 7 to 11 cycles. TCRdb analysed the 5' RACE reads with MiXCR anew, one entry per CDR3 protein. The sample has around 800,000 distinct CDR3 sequences, 20% to 30% seen once. In addition, the sample was reused for a study of T cells of mothers and their children. That study adds: According to the study, all extracted RNA entered cDNA synthesis at around 1.5 ug per 15 ul.

The chain has TRBV5-1 and TRBJ1-5; 7 positions agree with TRBD1. The specimen sequenced was blood. This TCR came from a boy aged 5 to 17 in good health. CDR3 amino acids: CASSLLGGFNQPQHF. For the CDR3, the DNA is TGCGCCAGCAGCTTGTTAGGGGGCTTCAATCAGCCCCAGCATTTT.